What follows describes a single T cell receptor (beta chain). CDR3 length: 15 residues. V trimming: 2 bases; J trimming: 3 bases; junction bases outside the gene matches: 3. Germline V lookup: CDR1 SGDLS, CDR2 YYNGEE. Seattle enrolled patients during active infection and tracked them longitudinally. Study processing details: Amplified reference gene primers provided the basis for estimating nucleated cell counts. TCRdb's table, derived via immunoSEQ multiplex PCR, lists solely in-frame clones and lacks some. V, J and clone size reflect that table, while D and trimming were determined from the DNA. The table includes 85,000 to 130,000 clones, over 60% detected once. This record belongs to a study of blood T cell repertoires in COVID-19. Study as a whole: Whether acute or convalescent, the COVID-19 samples came from the United States, Italy and Spain. PBMCs, B-cell-depleted T cells, or T cells provided the cDNA or gDNA that made up the material.

This chain uses TRBV9 with TRBJ2-1; 9 bases agree with TRBD1. Sequencing input: peripheral blood. This receptor was identified in a man at least 80 years old with COVID-19, enrolled during active disease. DNA of the CDR3: TGTGCCAGCAGCGTTGGGACAGGGTTCTACAATGAGCAGTTCTTC. This sequence encodes CASSVGTGFYNEQFF.